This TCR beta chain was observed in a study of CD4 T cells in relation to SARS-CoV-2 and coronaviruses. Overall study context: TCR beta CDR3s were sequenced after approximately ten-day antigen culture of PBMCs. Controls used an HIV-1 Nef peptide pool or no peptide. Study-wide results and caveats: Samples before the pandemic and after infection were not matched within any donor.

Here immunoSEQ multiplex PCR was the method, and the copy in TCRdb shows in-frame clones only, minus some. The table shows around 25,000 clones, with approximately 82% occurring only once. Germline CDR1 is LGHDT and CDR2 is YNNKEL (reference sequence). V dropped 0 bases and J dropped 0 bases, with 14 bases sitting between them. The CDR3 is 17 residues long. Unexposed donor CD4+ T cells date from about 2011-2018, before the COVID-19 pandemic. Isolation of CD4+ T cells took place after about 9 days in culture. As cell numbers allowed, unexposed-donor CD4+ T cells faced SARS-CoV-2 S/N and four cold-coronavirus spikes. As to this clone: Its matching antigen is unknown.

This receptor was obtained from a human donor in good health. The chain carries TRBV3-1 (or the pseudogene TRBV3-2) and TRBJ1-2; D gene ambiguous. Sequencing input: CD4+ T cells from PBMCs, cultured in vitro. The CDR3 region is CASSQEVEVVTNYGYTF. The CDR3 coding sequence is TGTGCCAGCAGCCAAGAGGTGGAAGTAGTTACTAACTATGGCTACACCTTC.